This TCR beta chain was captured by sequencing in a study of memory CD4+ T cells and cytomegalovirus serostatus. This clone was counted a few times. Single viable CD3+CD4+CD8-CD45RO+ cells were sorted as the memory CD4+ T cells. CMV serostatus came from serum IgG against pp150, pp28, p38, p52. Original data processing: After removing out-of-frame reads, around 2,000,000 distinct TCRbeta sequences remained. Here immunoSEQ multiplex PCR was the method, and the copy in TCRdb shows in-frame clones only, minus some. From that table come the V and J calls and clone size; the DNA was used to work out D and trimming. The sample has 45,000 to 55,000 clones, around 77% seen once. The trim removed 3 bases at V and 4 bases at J, leaving 2 bases unmatched. The CDR3 covers 14 residues. Per the germline V gene, CDR1 is SEHNR and CDR2 is FQNEAQ (reference sequence).

The clonotype originates from an adult in good health and CMV-seronegative. The chain links TRBV7-9 to TRBJ1-1; 10 bases fit TRBD1. Sample: memory CD4+ T cells from blood. CDR3 residues: CASSLDRGGTEAFF. In nucleotides, the CDR3 is TGTGCCAGCAGCTTGGACAGGGGGGGCACTGAAGCTTTCTTT. Full variable domain (missing parts from reference TRBV7-9 and TRBJ1-1): DTGVSQNPRHKITKRGQNVTFRCDPISEHNRLYWYRQTLGQGPEFLTYFQNEAQLEKSRLLSDRFSAERPKGSFSTLEIQRTEQGDSAMYLCASSLDRGGTEAFFGQGTRLTVV.